What follows are 29 T cell receptor beta chains derived from one specimen sequenced in a study of shared clonotypes between healthy human individuals. Repertoires were generated with immunoSEQ multiplex PCR, while TCRdb's copy carries only in-frame clones and drops some. The sample has roughly 570,000 clones, roughly 98% seen once; the top ten hold 0.3%. The naive CD8 fraction comprised CD45RO-negative cells positively selected for CCR7 and excluded terminally differentiated effector memory CD45RA+ cells. The specimen was naive CD8+ T cells sorted from blood. The receptors derive from a man aged 25-45 years in good health.

Here the CDR3 DNA reads TGTGCCATCAGTGACAGGGATGGCGAGCAGTTCTTC. Amino acid sequence: CAISDRDGEQFF. This chain connects TRBV10-3 to TRBJ2-1, with a weak D call TRBD1 (5 bases). This CDR3 is 12 amino acids long. V lost 3 bases and J 10 bases, leaving 10 bases between the germline ends. Germline CDR1 ENHRY, CDR2 SYGVKD.

The chain's CDR3 is CASSLYTPEAFF. The CDR3 DNA reads as TGTGCCAGCAGTTTATACACCCCTGAAGCTTTCTTT. V and J are TRBV28 and TRBJ1-1; D is unresolved. Looked up from germline, CDR1 is MDHEN and CDR2 is SYDVKM. The germline V and J ends were trimmed by 1 base and 6 bases, with 6 bases remaining between them. CDR3 length: 12 residues.

The V and J genes are TRBV7-9 and TRBJ2-1, with TRBD2 identical over 14 bases. The germline gives CDR1 SEHNR, CDR2 FQNEAQ (reference sequence). The CDR3 contains 16 residues. The junction had 10 bases not matched to a gene; V was cut back by 7 bases and J by 8 bases. For the CDR3, the DNA is TGTGCCAGCAACTCACGACTAGCGGGAGGGCCGGATGAGCAGTTCTTC. Protein: CASNSRLAGGPDEQFF.

The rearrangement uses TRBV27 and TRBJ2-1, with 10 bases fitting TRBD2. CDR1 is MNHEY and CDR2 is SMNVEV in the germline V gene (reference sequence). This CDR3 region has 16 residues. Trimming at V came to 3 bases and at J to 5 bases, leaving 7 bases not matched to a gene. In DNA, the CDR3 is TGTGCCAGCAGTTTCAGACTAGCGGGTGTTGACAATGAGCAGTTCTTC. This codes for CASSFRLAGVDNEQFF.

The V call is TRBV27, the J call TRBJ2-7; perhaps TRBD2 as D (5 bases). Germline CDR1 and CDR2: MNHEY and SMNVEV (reference sequence). V lost 3 bases to trimming and J lost 0 bases, with 9 bases between them. The length of the CDR3 is 14 residues. The CDR3 is CASSFVGSSYEQYF. For the CDR3, the DNA is TGTGCCAGCAGTTTTGTAGGGAGCTCCTACGAGCAGTACTTC.

The chain links TRBV9 to TRBJ2-5; possibly TRBD2 for D (6 bases). Looked up from germline, CDR1 is SGDLS and CDR2 is YYNGEE. V was trimmed by 0 bases and J by 2 bases, leaving 8 bases between them. The CDR3 is made up of 14 amino acids. CDR3: CASSVGSGQETQYF. CDR3 DNA: TGTGCCAGCAGCGTAGGTAGCGGACAAGAGACCCAGTACTTC.

The chain carries TRBV27 and TRBJ2-5; a weak D match, TRBD1 (5 bases). V lost 1 base and J lost 1, with 19 bases in between. CDR3 size: 18 residues. Germline CDR1 MNHEY, CDR2 SMNVEV (reference sequence). The CDR3 region has the DNA TGTGCCAGCAGTTTATTTCGTGCAGGGAATCTCGGCCAAGAGACCCAGTACTTC. As protein: CASSLFRAGNLGQETQYF.

The chain couples TRBV18 to TRBJ2-2; no clear D. In germline, CDR1 is KGHSH, CDR2 LQKENI. There are 17 residues in the CDR3. V lost 2 bases and J lost 1, with 14 bases in between. The CDR3 sequence: CASSPKSGLWNTGELFF. The CDR3 DNA is TGTGCCAGCTCACCAAAATCCGGGCTCTGGAACACCGGGGAGCTGTTTTTT.

This clone was detected only once. The rearrangement uses TRBV29-1 and TRBJ2-4; 8 bases fit TRBD1. Trimming removed 6 bases from V and 4 bases from J; junction bases left unmatched: 2. The CDR3 totals 12 residues. The V gene's germline CDR1 is SQVTM and CDR2 ANQGSEA. The CDR3 protein is CSVTGAKNIQYF. The CDR3 nucleotides read TGCAGCGTGACAGGGGCAAAAAACATTCAGTACTTC.

The chain has TRBV7-9 and TRBJ2-1, with D hard to call. This CDR3 comprises 16 residues. Germline V gene data show CDR1 as SEHNR and CDR2 as FQNEAQ (reference sequence). Trimming left V 1 base short and J 4 bases short, with 14 bases between. CDR3 loop: CASSLVGQLKYNEQFF. As DNA, the CDR3 is TGTGCCAGCAGCTTAGTAGGCCAGCTGAAGTACAATGAGCAGTTCTTC.

The chain joins TRBV19 to TRBJ2-7, with TRBD1 matching 9 bases. There are 17 residues in the CDR3. Germline trimming cut 3 bases from V and 6 bases from J; bases unmatched to any gene: 15. The V gene's germline CDR1 is LNHDA and CDR2 SQIVND (reference sequence). CDR3 loop: CASSISILGQGEFEQYF. DNA of the CDR3: TGTGCCAGTAGTATTAGTATACTGGGACAGGGAGAATTCGAGCAGTACTTC. Combining the CDR3 with reference TRBV19 and TRBJ2-7 gives the whole variable domain DGGITQSPKYLFRKEGQNVTLSCEQNLNHDAMYWYRQDPGQGLRLIYYSQIVNDFQKGDIAEGYSVSREKKESFPLTVTSAQKNPTAFYLCASSISILGQGEFEQYFGPGTRLTVT.

This rearrangement joins TRBV4-3 to TRBJ2-2; D is unclear. There are 18 residues in the CDR3. V was shortened by 0 bases and J by 4 bases, with 18 bases between the two germline ends. The germline V gene encodes CDR1 LGHNA and CDR2 YSLEER. CDR3 in DNA: TGCGCCAGCAGCCAAGAATTTTTCCCGAGTACCTCCACCGGGGAGCTGTTTTTT. It codes for CASSQEFFPSTSTGELFF.

In this sample, this clone turned up once. The chain links TRBV29-1 to TRBJ2-1; 14 bases match TRBD2. The V segment lost 3 bases and the J segment 9 bases; nucleotides outside the gene matches: 4. CDR1 and CDR2 (germline): SQVTM, ANQGSEA. The CDR3 covers 14 residues. CDR3 amino acids: CSVDGLAGGFEQFF. The CDR3 nucleotides read TGCAGCGTTGACGGACTAGCGGGAGGTTTTGAGCAGTTCTTC.

The chain employs TRBV10-3 and TRBJ2-5, with D perhaps TRBD1 (6 bases). The CDR3 spans 12 residues. The germline V gene has CDR1 ENHRY and CDR2 SYGVKD. The ends were cut back, 7 bases at V and 3 bases at J, with 9 bases in the middle. In DNA, the CDR3 is TGTGCCATCACCAACAGGGAAGAGACCCAGTACTTC. It specifies CAITNREETQYF.

The chain is built from TRBV2 and TRBJ2-7, with 7 nucleotides matching TRBD1. The CDR3 runs 15 residues. V lost 1 base and J lost 3; bases outside the gene matches: 6. Germline assignment: CDR1 SNHLY and CDR2 FYNNEI. CDR3 in DNA: TGTGCCAGCAGTGAAGTGAGACAGGGCTTCTACGAGCAGTACTTC. Its translation is CASSEVRQGFYEQYF.

Of note for this clone: Germline is not matched at one junction end, which may reflect a read error. V is TRBV7-2 and J is TRBJ2-7, with 7 bases aligning to TRBD2. The CDR3 covers 16 residues. Germline CDR1 reads SGHTA; CDR2 reads FQGNSA. The DNA of the CDR3 is TGTGCCAGCAGCTTAGGTAGTAGGCAGGGAGGGAAGGAGCTGTACTTC. Translating it yields CASSLGSRQGGKELYF. Looking up the rest from reference TRBV7-2 and TRBJ2-7 gives the full variable domain: GAGVSQSPSNKVTEKGKDVELRCDPISGHTALYWYRQSLGQGLEFLIYFQGNSAPDKSGLPSDRFSAERTGGSVSTLTIQRTQQEDSAVYLCASSLGSRQGGKELYFGPGTRLTVT.

This clone was observed a single time. The DNA of the CDR3 is TGCGCCAGCAGCGACGATACAGGATTTGAGCAGTTCTTC. Translation gives CASSDDTGFEQFF. This chain connects TRBV5-1 to TRBJ2-1; D may be TRBD1 (5 bases). The CDR3 runs to 13 residues. The germline CDR1 and CDR2 sequences are SGHRS and YFSETQ. Trimming cost V 4 bases and J 9 bases, with 14 bases left between them. Looking up the rest from reference TRBV5-1 and TRBJ2-1 gives the full variable domain: KAGVTQTPRYLIKTRGQQVTLSCSPISGHRSVSWYQQTPGQGLQFLFEYFSETQRNKGNFPGRFSGRQFSNSRSEMNVSTLELGDSALYLCASSDDTGFEQFFGPGTRLTVL.

This clone was recorded only once. This chain links TRBV29-1 with TRBJ2-3; 11 nucleotides agree with TRBD2. The V segment lost 3 bases and the J segment 11 bases; nucleotides outside the gene matches: 13. The CDR3 contains 15 residues. The V gene's germline CDR1 is SQVTM and CDR2 ANQGSEA. The CDR3 protein is CSVDLGTSGAGWQYF. The CDR3 DNA sequence: TGCAGCGTTGACCTAGGGACTAGCGGCGCGGGCTGGCAGTATTTT.

The rearrangement joins TRBV15 to TRBJ1-2; 7 bases are a match to TRBD1. Unmatched junction bases numbered 8, after V lost 5 bases and J lost 2 bases. The CDR3 extends over 15 amino acids. In germline, CDR1 is LNHNV, CDR2 YYDKDF (reference sequence). CDR3 coding DNA: TGTGCCACCAGCGGGAGGGGCAGGGGGAACTATGGCTACACCTTC. Its protein is CATSGRGRGNYGYTF. Complete variable domain (other parts from reference TRBV15 and TRBJ1-2): DAMVIQNPRYQVTQFGKPVTLSCSQTLNHNVMYWYQQKSSQAPKLLFHYYDKDFNNEADTPDNFQSRRPNTSFCFLDIRSPGLGDTAMYLCATSGRGRGNYGYTFGSGTRLTVV.

The rearrangement joins TRBV19 to TRBJ2-5; tentatively, D is TRBD1 (5 bases). The V end was cut by 6 bases, the J end by 0 bases, with 11 bases between. Germline lookup yields CDR1 LNHDA and CDR2 SQIVND (reference sequence). The CDR3 has 14 amino acids. CDR3 DNA sequence: TGTGCCAGTAGCCAACGACAGTACCAAGAGACCCAGTACTTC. Amino acids: CASSQRQYQETQYF.

The CDR3 DNA is TGTGCCAGTAGTATACTAGCGGGTGGGAGTCTCTACGAGCAGTACTTC. This sequence encodes CASSILAGGSLYEQYF. V gene TRBV19 combines with J gene TRBJ2-7, with 8 bases that match TRBD2. CDR1 LNHDA and CDR2 SQIVND come from the germline V gene (reference sequence). The CDR3 spans 16 residues. V was clipped by 2 bases and J by 3 bases; unmatched bases: 9.

The chain carries TRBV14 and TRBJ1-1; 8 bases match TRBD1. The V segment lost 4 bases and the J segment 11 bases; nucleotides outside the gene matches: 6. The CDR3 loop spans 12 amino acids. Germline CDR1 is SGHDN and CDR2 is FVKESK. This CDR3 reads CASSLTGGGAFF. For the CDR3, the DNA is TGTGCCAGCAGCCTTACAGGGGGTGGGGCTTTCTTT.

The chain links TRBV15 to TRBJ2-2; 11 nucleotides match TRBD1. This CDR3 region has 16 residues. The junction had 7 bases not matched to a gene; V was cut back by 3 bases and J by 7 bases. Germline V gene data show CDR1 as LNHNV and CDR2 as YYDKDF (reference sequence). CDR3 region: CATSSTDRGLGGELFF. DNA of the CDR3: TGTGCCACCAGCAGCACGGACAGGGGGCTCGGCGGGGAGCTGTTTTTT.

The rearrangement joins TRBV4-1 to TRBJ1-5; D is ambiguous. Looked up from germline, CDR1 is MGHRA and CDR2 is YSYEKL. The CDR3 is made up of 15 amino acids. Trimming stripped 2 bases from V and 3 bases from J, with 11 bases between. The CDR3 bases are TGCGCCAGCAGCCAAACACGGGTGGCCAATCAGCCCCAGCATTTT. Its protein product is CASSQTRVANQPQHF.

The chain uses TRBV6-1 and TRBJ2-3; no definite D call. This CDR3 is 14 amino acids long. Deletions cut 3 bases from V and 1 base from J, with 8 bases between. Germline V lookup: CDR1 MNHNS, CDR2 SASEGT. For the CDR3, the DNA is TGTGCCAGCAGTGACCTACTGCGCACAGATACGCAGTATTTT. Protein: CASSDLLRTDTQYF.

The V gene is TRBV29-1, the J gene TRBJ2-1; 7 positions match TRBD2. The CDR3 has 16 residues. Germline loops: CDR1 SQVTM, CDR2 ANQGSEA. Trimming removed 6 bases from V and 6 bases from J; junction bases left unmatched: 17. In DNA, the CDR3 is TGCAGCGTCGAGGGGAGGGGACCGGAGGGTACCAATGAGCAGTTCTTC. Its translation: CSVEGRGPEGTNEQFF.

The chain couples TRBV19 to TRBJ2-1; 14 bases are shared with TRBD2. CDR3 length: 15 residues. Germline loops: CDR1 LNHDA, CDR2 SQIVND (reference sequence). V was pared by 6 bases and J by 7 bases, with 5 bases of the junction left unmatched. The CDR3 sequence: CASSPTSGRGNEQFF. DNA of the CDR3: TGTGCCAGTAGCCCGACTAGCGGGAGGGGTAATGAGCAGTTCTTC. Filled out from reference TRBV19 and TRBJ2-1, the complete variable domain reads DGGITQSPKYLFRKEGQNVTLSCEQNLNHDAMYWYRQDPGQGLRLIYYSQIVNDFQKGDIAEGYSVSREKKESFPLTVTSAQKNPTAFYLCASSPTSGRGNEQFFGPGTRLTVL.

The chain joins TRBV6-1 to TRBJ1-5, with 7 bases aligning to TRBD1. The ends lost 7 bases at V and 3 bases at J; junction bases unmatched: 6. CDR3 length: 14 residues. From germline, CDR1 is MNHNS and CDR2 SASEGT. CDR3 sequence: CASNDRATNQPQHF. The CDR3 nucleotides are TGTGCCAGCAATGACAGGGCAACCAATCAGCCCCAGCATTTT.

The rearrangement links TRBV29-1 to TRBJ2-1; 7 bases are shared with TRBD1. Germline values: CDR1 SQVTM, CDR2 ANQGSEA. CDR3 length: 12 residues. V trimming: 4 bases; J trimming: 9 bases; junction bases outside the gene matches: 6. CDR3 amino acids: CSVVNRGVEQFF. CDR3 nucleotide sequence: TGCAGCGTTGTAAACAGGGGCGTTGAGCAGTTCTTC.